The TCR beta chain under discussion was sequenced for a study of T cell changes during pregnancy in multiple sclerosis. The repertoire was sequenced with immunoSEQ multiplex PCR; TCRdb's copy has only in-frame clones and lacks some. The data contain roughly 29,000 clones, just over 90% of them singletons. Germline assignment: CDR1 SGHTA and CDR2 FQGTGA. The length of the CDR3 is 19 residues. The germline V and J ends were trimmed by 1 base and 0 bases, with 19 bases remaining between them. This specimen was CD4+ T cells from peripheral blood mononuclear cells, taken after pregnancy. This TCR was recovered from a female donor with multiple sclerosis, enrolled in a pregnancy study. V is TRBV7-3 and J is TRBJ2-1; D is perhaps TRBD1 (6 bases). This CDR3 reads CASSLRAPRGLSSYNEQFF. The DNA of the CDR3 is TGTGCCAGCAGCTTAAGGGCTCCAAGGGGGTTAAGCTCCTACAATGAGCAGTTCTTC.